This TCR beta chain originates from a study of blood T cell repertoires in COVID-19. As for the study in general: Acute-phase and convalescent COVID-19 samples originated in the United States, Italy and Spain. T cells, B-cell-depleted T cells, or PBMCs provided the cDNA or gDNA that served as material.

Original methodology: By means of reference gene primer amplification, nucleated cell counts were estimated. Generated by immunoSEQ multiplex PCR, the TCRdb table keeps only in-frame clones and is missing some. V, J and clone size are those of that table, while D and trimming were read from the DNA. The repertoire consists of 150,000 or so clones, with about 86% occurring once and the leading ten covering about 3%. The CDR3 consists of 14 residues. Germline V gene lookup returns CDR1 SGDLS and CDR2 YYNGEE. The V end was cut by 4 bases, the J end by 1 base, with 9 bases between. The rearrangement joins TRBV9 to TRBJ1-5; unclear D gene. The sequencing sample was made of peripheral blood. This receptor was obtained from an elderly woman with acute or convalescent COVID-19. The CDR3 DNA reads TGTGCCAGCAGCCGGGAAATGAGCAATCAGCCCCAGCATTTT. It yields the protein CASSREMSNQPQHF.